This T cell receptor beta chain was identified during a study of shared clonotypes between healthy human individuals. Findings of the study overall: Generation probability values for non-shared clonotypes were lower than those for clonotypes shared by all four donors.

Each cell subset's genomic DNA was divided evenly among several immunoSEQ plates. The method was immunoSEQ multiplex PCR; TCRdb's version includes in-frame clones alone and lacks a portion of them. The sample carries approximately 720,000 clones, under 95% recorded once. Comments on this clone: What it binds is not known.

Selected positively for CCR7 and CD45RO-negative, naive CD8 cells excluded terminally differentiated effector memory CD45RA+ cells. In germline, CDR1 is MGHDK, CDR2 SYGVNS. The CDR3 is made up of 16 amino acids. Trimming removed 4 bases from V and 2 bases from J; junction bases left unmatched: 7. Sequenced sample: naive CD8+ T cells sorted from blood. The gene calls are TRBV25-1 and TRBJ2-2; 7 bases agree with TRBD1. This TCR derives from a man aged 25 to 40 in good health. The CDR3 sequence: CASSVSGTANTGELFF. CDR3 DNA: TGTGCCAGCAGTGTCTCCGGGACAGCCAACACCGGGGAGCTGTTTTTT.